This is a list of T cell receptor beta chains from one sample in a study of blood T cell repertoires in COVID-19. The repertoire was sequenced with immunoSEQ multiplex PCR; TCRdb's copy has only in-frame clones and lacks some. The table records fewer than 250,000 clones, roughly four fifths of them present only once. The material sequenced was peripheral blood. Receptor source: a woman in her 50s with active or convalescent COVID-19. Each CDR3 is given with its conserved first and last residue. D genes are given only for firm matches. Clone size is given for some rows only: seen once, a few or many times, or a class if the clone is expanded.

d_gene	j_gene	abundance	v_gene	CDR3nt	CDR3aa
TRBD2	TRBJ2-1	NA	TRBV4-2	TGTGCCAGCAGCCAAGATTGGGCGGGAGGGCGGTATGAGCAGTTCTTC	CASSQDWAGGRYEQFF
TRBD1	TRBJ1-1	once	TRBV28	TGTGCCACCCAGACAGGGGGGTCGATGAACACTGAAGCTTTCTTT	CATQTGGSMNTEAFF
NA	TRBJ2-3	NA	TRBV27	TGTGCCAGCAGGGCCCGGGACAAGGGGACAGATACGCAGTATTTT	CASRARDKGTDTQYF
TRBD2	TRBJ2-7	once	TRBV28	TGTGCCAGCAGGACTAGCGGGATGTACGAGCAGTACTTC	CASRTSGMYEQYF
NA	TRBJ2-2	NA	TRBV2	TGTGCCGGATCCCAGGGGAGTGACACCGGGGAGCTGTTTTTT	CAGSQGSDTGELFF
NA	TRBJ2-3	NA	TRBV28	TGTGCCAGCAGTCTCCGAAAGCGGCCCACAGATACGCAGTATTTT	CASSLRKRPTDTQYF
TRBD2	TRBJ2-7	once	TRBV6-5	TGTGCCAGCAGCCCCGGGACTAGCGGTTACGAGCAGTACTTC	CASSPGTSGYEQYF
TRBD1	TRBJ1-6	NA	TRBV7-2	TGTGCCAGCAGCCCCAGACAGGGTTCAAGCTCCTATAATTCACCCCTCCACTTT	CASSPRQGSSSYNSPLHF
NA	TRBJ2-7	NA	TRBV18	TGTGCCAGCTCACCACCATCCAGCTACGAGCAGTACTTC	CASSPPSSYEQYF
TRBD1	TRBJ2-7	NA	TRBV18	TGTGCCAGCTCAGCGGACAGGGGCGGCGGGGATAAGTACTTC	CASSADRGGGDKYF
TRBD1	TRBJ1-1	NA	TRBV18	TGTGCCAGCTCACTAAGACAGGGGAACTTAGGTGAAGCTTTCTTT	CASSLRQGNLGEAFF
NA	TRBJ2-7	NA	TRBV18	TGTGCCAGCTCTTACGACGGGGGTGGGGACGAGCAGTACTTC	CASSYDGGGDEQYF
NA	TRBJ1-2	NA	TRBV28	TGTGCCAGCAGTTTAAAGGTCTGGGGGCAGGATGGCTACACCTTC	CASSLKVWGQDGYTF
TRBD1	TRBJ2-4	NA	TRBV23-1	TGCGCCAGCAGTCATCCAAGGACAGGGTCCTGGAAAAGGTTCAAAAACATTCAGTACTTC	CASSHPRTGSWKRFKNIQYF
NA	TRBJ1-4	NA	TRBV3-1/TRBV3-2	TGTGCCAGCAGCCAAGGGACTGCAACTAATGAAAAACTGTTTTTT	CASSQGTATNEKLFF
NA	TRBJ1-2	NA	TRBV27	TGTGCCAGCAGTTCGGGTCCAAGGTATGGCTACACCTTC	CASSSGPRYGYTF
TRBD1	TRBJ2-1	once	TRBV6-5	TGTGCCAGCCGGAGCCCGACAGGGGGACAATATGAGCAGTTCTTC	CASRSPTGGQYEQFF
NA	TRBJ1-1	NA	TRBV28	TGTGCCAGCAGTTTATCAGGGGCCCGAAGGACTGAAGCTTTCTTT	CASSLSGARRTEAFF
TRBD1	TRBJ2-1	once	TRBV19	TGTGCCAGTAGTATCCGGGACAGATACAATGAGCAGTTCTTC	CASSIRDRYNEQFF
NA	TRBJ1-1	once	TRBV5-1	TGCGCCAGCAGCCCGGGGAGCTCATTGACAAACACTGAAGCTTTCTTT	CASSPGSSLTNTEAFF
NA	TRBJ2-2	few	TRBV7-2	TGTGCCAGCAGCCGAGAGGGGGCCGGGGAGCTGTTTTTT	CASSREGAGELFF
NA	TRBJ1-2	NA	TRBV5-1	TGCGCCAGCAGCCGAACGGCAGAGGACTATGGCTACACCTTC	CASSRTAEDYGYTF
NA	TRBJ2-2	NA	TRBV27	TGTGCCAGCAGTCCGGGGGACCGATACACCGGGGAGCTGTTTTTT	CASSPGDRYTGELFF
NA	TRBJ1-6	NA	TRBV7-3	TGTGCCAGCAGCTCCGAAGGCTCGAGGAATTCACCCCTCCACTTT	CASSSEGSRNSPLHF
TRBD1	TRBJ1-1	NA	TRBV5-4	TGTGCCAGCAGCTGGACAGGGAAAGGGTACACTGAAGCTTTCTTT	CASSWTGKGYTEAFF
NA	TRBJ2-1	NA	TRBV18	TGTGCCAGCTCGAGGTTGAGTGAGCAGTTCTTC	CASSRLSEQFF
NA	TRBJ2-1	NA	TRBV29-1	TGCAGCGTTGAGGTCCAGGGATCTTCCTACAATGAGCAGTTCTTC	CSVEVQGSSYNEQFF
NA	TRBJ1-2	NA	TRBV19	TGTGCCACGAAAACCGGACAGCTATATGGCTACACCTTC	CATKTGQLYGYTF
NA	TRBJ1-6	NA	TRBV6-5	TGTGCCAGCGCATTAGTACAAGCAGGACTCCCACCCCTCCACTTT	CASALVQAGLPPLHF
NA	TRBJ1-5	NA	TRBV19	TGTGCCAGTAGTCTGGACAAATATCAGCCCCAGCATTTT	CASSLDKYQPQHF
TRBD2	TRBJ2-3	NA	TRBV7-9	TGTGCCAGCAGCCAATCACTAGCGGTGCCAACAGATACGCAGTATTTT	CASSQSLAVPTDTQYF
NA	TRBJ2-1	NA	TRBV24-1	TGTGCCACCAGTGTTGGCCAGGATAACAATGAGCAGTTCTTC	CATSVGQDNNEQFF
NA	TRBJ2-7	NA	TRBV25-1	TGTGCCAGCAGTGACCGAAGGTCAGGGATGTACAACGAGCAGTACTTC	CASSDRRSGMYNEQYF